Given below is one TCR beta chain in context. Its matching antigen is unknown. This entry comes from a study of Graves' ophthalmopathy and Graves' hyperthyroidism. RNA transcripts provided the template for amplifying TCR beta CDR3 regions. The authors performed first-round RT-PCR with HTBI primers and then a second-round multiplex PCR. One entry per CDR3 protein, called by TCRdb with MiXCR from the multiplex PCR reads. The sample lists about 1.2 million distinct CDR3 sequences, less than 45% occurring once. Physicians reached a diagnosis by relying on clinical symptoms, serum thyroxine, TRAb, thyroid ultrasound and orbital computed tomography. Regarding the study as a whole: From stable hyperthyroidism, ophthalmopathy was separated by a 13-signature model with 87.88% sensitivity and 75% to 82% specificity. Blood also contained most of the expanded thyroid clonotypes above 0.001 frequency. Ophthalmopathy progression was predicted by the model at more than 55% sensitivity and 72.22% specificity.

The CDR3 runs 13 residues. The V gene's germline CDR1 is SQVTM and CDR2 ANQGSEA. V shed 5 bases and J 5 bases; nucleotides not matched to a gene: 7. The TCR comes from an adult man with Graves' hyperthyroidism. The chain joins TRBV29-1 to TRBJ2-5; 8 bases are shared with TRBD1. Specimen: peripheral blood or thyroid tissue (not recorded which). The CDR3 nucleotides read TGCAGCGTTCCGACAGGGGAGTCGGAGACCCAGTACTTC. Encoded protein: CSVPTGESETQYF.